The following is a T cell receptor (beta chain) sequence with its context. Its target is unknown. The data originate from a study of shared clonotypes between healthy human individuals. Looking at the study overall: CD4 naive cells filled three plates per donor, CD4 memory three, CD8 naive two and CD8 memory one.

Overall study findings and caveats: Estimated richness values were generally larger in naive subsets than in memory subsets.

V lost 7 bases to trimming and J lost 2 bases; unmatched junction nucleotides: 5. The CDR3 spans 15 residues. Germline V gene lookup returns CDR1 SGHRS and CDR2 YFSETQ. There were only Caucasian adults among the donors, and all lived in Nashville, Tennessee. It was into CD45RA+ naive and CD45RA-negative memory subsets that the CD4+ cells were split. Data came from immunoSEQ multiplex PCR; TCRdb stores just in-frame clones and leaves some out. The sample yields 950,000 to 1,100,000 clones, around 76% seen once. The chain combines TRBV5-1 with TRBJ2-7; TRBD2 aligns across 14 bases. The sequencing sample was made of memory CD4+ T cells sorted from blood. The subset: CD45RA-negative fraction. The clonotype comes from a man younger than 35 in good health. The CDR3 nucleotides are TGCGCCAGCGGAGGGACTAGCGGGGGTCCCTACGAGCAGTACTTC. Residues: CASGGTSGGPYEQYF.